This is a list of T cell receptor beta chains from one sample in a study of shared clonotypes between healthy human individuals. Sequencing was performed with immunoSEQ multiplex PCR; in TCRdb, only in-frame clones are kept and a portion is missing. The repertoire holds roughly 2,000,000 clones, 93% seen once, with less than 2% in the top ten. Material for sequencing was naive CD8+ T cells from PBMCs. These receptors originate from a man between 18 and 29 years old in good health. Some clones in this sample may be carry-over from other donors' samples. Each CDR3 is given with its conserved first and last residue. Fields, in order: V gene, clone size, D gene, J gene, CDR3 DNA, CDR3 protein. The D gene is left open where the match is weak. Clone size appears in some rows only: once, few, many, or a class for an expanded clone.

>TRBV15|once|.|TRBJ2-5
TGTGCCACCAGCAGAGATTTTGGGGGCGGAGGGGTTTTGGGCGAGACCCAGTACTTC
CATSRDFGGGGVLGETQYF
>TRBV4-2|.|TRBD1|TRBJ1-2
TGTGCCAGCAGCCAAGAGCAGGGGGTCTATGGCTACACCTTC
CASSQEQGVYGYTF
>TRBV7-9|.|.|TRBJ2-7
TGTGCCAGCAGCTTAGGAGCGGCGGCGCAGTACTTC
CASSLGAAAQYF
>TRBV10-3|.|TRBD1|TRBJ2-7
TGTGCCATCAGAGGGACAGGGCTTTCCTACGAGCAGTACTTC
CAIRGTGLSYEQYF
>TRBV7-9|.|.|TRBJ1-1
TGTGCCAGCAGCTTAGGGGGGGGCGCAGACACTGAAGCTTTCTTT
CASSLGGGADTEAFF
>TRBV23-1|.|.|TRBJ2-7
TGCGCCAGCAGTCAAGGCTCTCTCACTCCCTACGAGCAGTACTTC
CASSQGSLTPYEQYF
>TRBV27|.|.|TRBJ1-1
TGTGCCAGCAGTCCCACAGGGTATGGAAGGACTGAAGCTTTCTTT
CASSPTGYGRTEAFF
>TRBV7-3|.|.|TRBJ2-2
TGTGCCAGCAGCGCCGCCGGGGAGCTGTTTTTT
CASSAAGELFF
>TRBV19|.|.|TRBJ1-2
TGTGCCAGTAGTATAGCGTGGGAAAGGACCTATGGCTACACCTTC
CASSIAWERTYGYTF
>TRBV6-5|once|.|TRBJ2-7
TGTGCCAGCAGTTACTCCGGCAGGTCCTACGAGCAGTACTTC
CASSYSGRSYEQYF
>TRBV10-3|.|TRBD2|TRBJ2-4
TGTGCCATCAGTGATCAGCCAGGACTAGCGGGAAACATTCAGTACTTC
CAISDQPGLAGNIQYF
>TRBV9|.|TRBD2|TRBJ2-4
TGTGCCAGCAGCCCCGGGGGAGGGGCCAAAAACATTCAGTACTTC
CASSPGGGAKNIQYF
>TRBV2|few|.|TRBJ1-1
TGTGCTGAAAAGAACACTGAAGCTTTCTTT
CAEKNTEAFF
>TRBV25-1|.|.|TRBJ1-2
TGTGCCAGCAGTGAATCCTGGGGGTCTAACTATGGCTACACCTTC
CASSESWGSNYGYTF
>TRBV27|.|TRBD2|TRBJ2-7
TGTGCCAGCAGTTCCGGGACTAGCGGGGCTGGGGAGCAGTACTTC
CASSSGTSGAGEQYF
>TRBV2|.|.|TRBJ1-5
TGTGCCAGCAGTGGAACGCCGGCAGGGCGGCCCCAGCATTTT
CASSGTPAGRPQHF